One and the same sample provided the 14 T cell receptor beta chains below, sequenced in a study of T cell repertoires in cytomegalovirus infection. TCRdb re-called the reads with MiXCR, one entry per CDR3 protein. The table lists 740,000 or so distinct CDR3 sequences, 35% of them singletons. The sequenced sample consisted of PBMCs. These TCRs come from a human donor in good health (CMV status not recorded). Some clones in this sample may be carry-over from other donors' samples.

The genes are TRBV4-1 and TRBJ1-1, with D perhaps matching TRBD1 (5 bases). Between the trimmed V and J ends, which lost 0 bases and 3 bases, there was a span of 11 bases. Germline CDR1 reads MGHRA; CDR2 reads YSYEKL. This CDR3 is 15 amino acids long. This chain's CDR3 is CASSQDRRGHTEAFF. The CDR3 nucleotides are TGCGCCAGCAGCCAAGATCGGAGGGGCCACACTGAAGCTTTCTTT.

In this sample, this clonotype turned up a few times. This chain joins TRBV7-2 and TRBJ2-1, with D maybe TRBD1 (6 bases). This CDR3 has 15 amino acids. Looked up from germline, CDR1 is SGHTA and CDR2 is FQGNSA. Trimming pared 1 base from V and 2 bases from J, leaving 9 bases between. The CDR3 is CASSLVRGTYNEQFF. CDR3 DNA sequence: TGTGCCAGCAGCTTAGTAAGGGGGACCTACAATGAGCAGTTCTTC.

This clonotype was observed at least ten times. V and J are TRBV2 and TRBJ1-6; D not resolved. The V end lost 0 bases, the J end lost 9 bases, and 12 bases lay between the germline ends. This CDR3 is built from 15 residues. CDR1 and CDR2 from the germline V gene are SNHLY and FYNNEI. DNA for the CDR3: TGTGCCAGCAGTGAAGCGCTTGTTGGAGTTTCACCCCTCCACTTT. This gives the protein CASSEALVGVSPLHF.

This chain links TRBV5-4 with TRBJ2-3, with 7 bases identical to TRBD2. The V gene's germline CDR1 is SGHNT and CDR2 YYREEE (reference sequence). The CDR3 sequence is 14 residues long. After removal of 3 bases from V and 4 bases from J, the junction contained 5 bases not matched to a gene. In DNA form, the CDR3 reads TGTGCCAGCAGCTGGGGGGGGGTCGCAGATACGCAGTATTTT. Translated, it gives CASSWGGVADTQYF.

Many counts were recorded for this clonotype. The rearrangement joins TRBV7-6 to TRBJ2-1; 13 nucleotides match TRBD2. In germline, CDR1 is SGHVS, CDR2 FNYEAQ. The CDR3 is 15 residues long. V gave up 3 bases and J gave up 8 bases; unmatched junction bases: 4. The CDR3 loop reads CASSFGLAGVHEQFF. CDR3 nucleotides: TGTGCCAGCAGCTTCGGACTAGCGGGAGTCCATGAGCAGTTCTTC.

This clonotype was detected a few times. This chain connects TRBV6-1 to TRBJ2-1; tentative D call: TRBD2 (6 bases). CDR1 and CDR2 (germline): MNHNS, SASEGT. V was trimmed by 2 bases and J by 9 bases, leaving 20 bases between them. CDR3 length: 16 amino acids. CDR3 amino acids: CASSETSSRPRSEQFF. As DNA, the CDR3 is TGTGCCAGCAGTGAAACTAGCAGCCGTCCCCGCAGTGAGCAGTTCTTC.

This clonotype turned up a few times. The chain joins TRBV7-2 to TRBJ1-2, with D perhaps TRBD1 (6 bases). The CDR3 runs to 17 residues. Trimming cost V 4 bases and J 2 bases, with 20 bases left between them. CDR1 is SGHTA and CDR2 is FQGNSA in the germline V gene. This chain's CDR3 is CASSSVSRGAPNYGYTF. The CDR3 DNA reads as TGTGCCAGCAGCTCCGTGTCACGGGGGGCGCCGAACTATGGCTACACCTTC. Variable domain in full (rest from reference TRBV7-2 and TRBJ1-2): GAGVSQSPSNKVTEKGKDVELRCDPISGHTALYWYRQSLGQGLEFLIYFQGNSAPDKSGLPSDRFSAERTGGSVSTLTIQRTQQEDSAVYLCASSSVSRGAPNYGYTFGSGTRLTVV.

The CDR3 region has the DNA TGTGCCAGCAGTTATGTCGACCGTGGGGGCAATGAGCAGTTCTTC. Amino acid sequence: CASSYVDRGGNEQFF. The rearrangement links TRBV6-1 to TRBJ2-1, with D possibly called TRBD1 or TRBD2 (5 bases each). Deletions cut 5 bases from V and 6 bases from J, with 17 bases between. Germline V lookup: CDR1 MNHNS, CDR2 SASEGT. The CDR3 runs to 15 residues.

The genes are TRBV29-1 and TRBJ1-1; D is unresolved. V was trimmed by 5 bases and J by 6 bases, leaving 19 bases between them. Per germline, CDR1 SQVTM and CDR2 ANQGSEA. CDR3 size: 14 residues. The CDR3, as DNA: TGCAGCGTTACACGGGCCGCCCTTGGGGCTGAAGCTTTCTTT. This codes for CSVTRAALGAEAFF.

This clonotype turned up a few times. The chain joins TRBV12-3 or TRBV12-4 to TRBJ2-7; TRBD1 is a possible D gene (5 bases). The CDR3 covers 13 residues. Trimming removed 2 bases from V and 5 bases from J, with 10 bases in between. CDR3 protein: CASSLSGLDEQYF. The CDR3 DNA reads as TGTGCCAGCAGTTTATCAGGGTTGGACGAGCAGTACTTC.

The chain is built from TRBV5-6 and TRBJ2-7; weak D call: TRBD2 (6 bases). In germline, CDR1 is SGHDT, CDR2 YYEEEE. The length of the CDR3 is 15 residues. Trimming stripped 0 bases from V and 3 bases from J, with 13 bases between. The CDR3 spells CASSLVRLANYEQYF. The CDR3 DNA reads as TGTGCCAGCAGCTTGGTTCGGCTAGCGAACTACGAGCAGTACTTC.

The chain couples TRBV14 to TRBJ1-2; 7 bases are shared with TRBD1. Germline CDR1 SGHDN, CDR2 FVKESK. The CDR3 runs 15 residues. V lost 2 bases, J lost 4 bases, and 7 bases stayed unmatched. CDR3 region: CASSQLSRGIYGYTF. The DNA for the CDR3 is TGTGCCAGCAGCCAATTGTCCAGGGGGATCTATGGCTACACCTTC.

CDR3 sequence: CASSLTWGNYGYTF. DNA for the CDR3: TGTGCCAGCAGTCTGACCTGGGGAAACTATGGCTACACCTTC. The genes are TRBV6-8 and TRBJ1-2; D ambiguous. The V end was cut by 5 bases, the J end by 2 bases, with 12 bases between. Germline V gene data show CDR1 as MNHGY and CDR2 as SAAAGT. The CDR3 spans 14 residues.

The sample holds a few counts of this clonotype. The CDR3 DNA sequence: TGTGCCAGCGAGAAACAGGGTGGGAATTCACCCCTCCACTTT. It encodes CASEKQGGNSPLHF. The genes are TRBV7-9 and TRBJ1-6; D is possibly TRBD1 (6 bases). The V gene's germline CDR1 is SEHNR and CDR2 FQNEAQ (reference sequence). Trimming stripped 8 bases from V and 7 bases from J, with 15 bases between. The CDR3 length is 14 residues.